This T cell receptor (beta chain) was sequenced during a study of shared clonotypes between healthy human individuals. A split of CD4+ cells into CD45RA+ naive and CD45RA-negative memory subsets was performed. Germline CDR1 is SGHNT and CDR2 is YYREEE (reference sequence). Trimming left V 0 bases short and J 3 bases short, with 9 bases between. This CDR3 is built from 14 residues. Study-wide findings and caveats: In contrast to clonotypes shared by all four donors, non-shared clonotypes had lower generation probabilities.

At a deep level, the assay was run. The input for sorted-subset replicate PCRs was around 210 ng DNA, about 30,000 T cell genomes. Some clones are missing from TCRdb's copy, which holds only in-frame ones; the method was immunoSEQ multiplex PCR. The data contain about 360,000 clones, less than 85% of them singletons. This clone was counted only a few times. Its antigen is not identified. What was sequenced was memory CD4+ T cells sorted from blood. The subset is: CD45RA-negative fraction. The receptor was derived from a man aged 25 to 40 in good health. The rearrangement joins TRBV5-4 to TRBJ2-5, with D possibly being TRBD1 (5 bases). As DNA, the CDR3 is TGTGCCAGCAGCTTGGAAGGCAGGGAAGAGACCCAGTACTTC. This gives the protein CASSLEGREETQYF.